This record looks at one T cell receptor (beta chain) sequence and its context. Antigen: not known. The data stem from a study of STAT3 mutations in large granular lymphocyte leukemia. Overall study results and limits: In T-cell large granular lymphocyte leukemia, about half of patients showed multiple immunodominant subclonotypes. In about 35% of the 18 patients, new TCR clonotypes emerged after therapy. Some patients had dominant TCR clones larger than their STAT3 mutant burden.

Average productive template count per sample was 35,000 to 50,000. Sequencing was performed with immunoSEQ multiplex PCR; in TCRdb, only in-frame clones are kept and a portion is missing. This sample carries over 8,000 clones, about 90% of them seen once, and the ten largest clones take about 28%. Sequencing was carried out using peripheral blood mononuclear cells. This clonotype was obtained from a man aged 60-69 years with T-cell large granular lymphocyte leukemia. Some clones in this sample may be carry-over from other donors' samples.

The CDR3 DNA follows: TGTGCCTGGAGTCCAACGGGGAGGCGGAGACCCAATGAGCAGTTCTTC. This codes for CAWSPTGRRRPNEQFF. This chain joins TRBV30 and TRBJ2-1, with D tentatively TRBD2 (6 bases). The CDR3 has 16 residues. The germline V gene encodes CDR1 GTSNPN and CDR2 SVGIG (reference sequence). The ends were cut back, 2 bases at V and 6 bases at J, with 20 bases in the middle.